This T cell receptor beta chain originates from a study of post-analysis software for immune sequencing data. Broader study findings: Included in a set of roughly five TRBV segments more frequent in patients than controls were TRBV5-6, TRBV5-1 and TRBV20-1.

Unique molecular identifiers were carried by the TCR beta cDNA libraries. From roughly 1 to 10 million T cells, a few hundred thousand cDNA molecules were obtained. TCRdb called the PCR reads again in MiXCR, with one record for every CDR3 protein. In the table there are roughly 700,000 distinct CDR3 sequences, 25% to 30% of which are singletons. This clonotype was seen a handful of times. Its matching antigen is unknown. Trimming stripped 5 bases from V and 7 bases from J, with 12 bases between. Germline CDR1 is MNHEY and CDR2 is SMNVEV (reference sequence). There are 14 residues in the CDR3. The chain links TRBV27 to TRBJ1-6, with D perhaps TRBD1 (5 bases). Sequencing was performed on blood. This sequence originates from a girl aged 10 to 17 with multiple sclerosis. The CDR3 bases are TGTGCCAGCAGTCGGGGACGGAGAAATTCACCCCTCCACTTT. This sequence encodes CASSRGRRNSPLHF.